The source of this T cell receptor beta chain is a study of cytomegalovirus exposure and HLA in healthy donors. Study details: Samples from HLA-typed donors yielded 85 million to 95 million unique TCRs in an early data release.

Germline CDR1 reads LGHNA; CDR2 reads YSLEER. V was pared by 8 bases and J by 5 bases, with 1 base of the junction left unmatched. There are 13 residues in the CDR3. This clone has just a few counts. Researchers ran the PCR with 60 Vbeta and 13 Jbeta primers. Data came from immunoSEQ multiplex PCR; TCRdb stores just in-frame clones and leaves some out. The data show around 94,000 clones, with approximately 71% seen just once and 9.6% held by the top ten. Specimen: PBMCs. This TCR was sampled from a male donor in good health and CMV-seropositive. The chain joins TRBV4-3 to TRBJ2-3, with TRBD2 matching 13 bases. The CDR3 sequence: CASRLAGGDTQYF. The CDR3 DNA reads as TGCGCCAGCCGACTAGCGGGAGGAGATACGCAGTATTTT.